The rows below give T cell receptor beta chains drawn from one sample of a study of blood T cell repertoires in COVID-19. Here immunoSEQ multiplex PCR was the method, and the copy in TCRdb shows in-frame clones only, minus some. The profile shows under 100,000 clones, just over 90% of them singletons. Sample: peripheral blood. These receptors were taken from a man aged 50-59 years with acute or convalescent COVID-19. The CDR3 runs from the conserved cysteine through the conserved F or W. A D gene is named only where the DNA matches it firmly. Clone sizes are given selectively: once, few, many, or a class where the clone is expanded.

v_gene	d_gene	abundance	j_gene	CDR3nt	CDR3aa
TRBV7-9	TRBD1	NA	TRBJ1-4	TGTGCCAGCAGCCCTGACAGGGGGAACGAAAAACTGTTTTTT	CASSPDRGNEKLFF
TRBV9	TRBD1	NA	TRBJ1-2	TGTGCCAGCAGCGCCACCCCCCGGGACAGGGGTACCTATGGCTACACCTTC	CASSATPRDRGTYGYTF
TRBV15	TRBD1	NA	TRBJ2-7	TGTGCCACCAGCAGAGGGACAGGGGGCGAGCAGTACTTC	CATSRGTGGEQYF
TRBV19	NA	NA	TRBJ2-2	TGTGCCAGTAGTATACTCGGGAGCGCTAACACCGGGGAGCTGTTTTTT	CASSILGSANTGELFF
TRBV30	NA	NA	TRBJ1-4	TGTGCCTGGAGCGGGGGACTAGTCGCAACTAATGAAAAACTGTTTTTT	CAWSGGLVATNEKLFF
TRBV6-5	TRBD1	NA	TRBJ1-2	TGTGCCAGCAGCAGGAGGGGACAGGGGGCTTCTGGCTACACCTTC	CASSRRGQGASGYTF
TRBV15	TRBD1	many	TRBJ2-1	TGTGCCACCAATCCGGACAGGGGGTTATACAATGAGCAGTTCTTC	CATNPDRGLYNEQFF
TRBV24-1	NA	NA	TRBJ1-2	TGTGCCACCAGTGATTCCTCAAGGGGCGGCTACACCTTC	CATSDSSRGGYTF
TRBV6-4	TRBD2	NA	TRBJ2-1	TGTGCCAGCAGTGACACCGGGACTAGCGGACGCCCATTGTTCTTC	CASSDTGTSGRPLFF
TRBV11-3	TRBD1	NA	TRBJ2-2	TGTGCCAGCAGCCAAGGGACAGGGGGCACCGGGGAGCTGTTTTTT	CASSQGTGGTGELFF
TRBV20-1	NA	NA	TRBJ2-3	TGCAGTACCAGGCTCACAGATACGCAGTATTTT	CSTRLTDTQYF
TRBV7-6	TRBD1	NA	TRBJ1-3	TGTGCCAGCAGCTTAAGGGAGACAGGGGGAAGTGGAAACACCATATATTTT	CASSLRETGGSGNTIYF
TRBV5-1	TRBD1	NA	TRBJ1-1	TGCGCCAGCAGCACAGGGGGGACCCGCATGAACACTGAAGCTTTCTTT	CASSTGGTRMNTEAFF
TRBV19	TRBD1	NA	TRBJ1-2	TGTGCCAGTAGTATAGGGGACAGGGGAAGGAATGGCTACACCTTC	CASSIGDRGRNGYTF
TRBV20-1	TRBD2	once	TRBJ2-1	TGCAGTGCTAGTCCTAGCGGAAGTCTTGGCAATGAGCAGTTCTTC	CSASPSGSLGNEQFF
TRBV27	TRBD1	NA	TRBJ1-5	TGTGCCAGCAGTTTATCGGGAGGACAGGGAAGACCGCCCCAGCATTTT	CASSLSGGQGRPPQHF
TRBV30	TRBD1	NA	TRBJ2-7	TGTGCCTGGATTGCCCAGGGGGCTATTGAGCAGTACTTC	CAWIAQGAIEQYF
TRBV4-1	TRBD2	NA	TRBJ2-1	TGCGCCAGCAGCCTACTCGCATGGGGTAGCGGGAGTTACAATGAGCAGTTCTTC	CASSLLAWGSGSYNEQFF
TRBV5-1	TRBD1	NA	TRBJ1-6	TGCGCCAGCAGCCAGGTGGGACAGTCATTTTCACCCCTCCACTTT	CASSQVGQSFSPLHF
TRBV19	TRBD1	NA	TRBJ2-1	TGTGCCAGTAGTATTTCCGGGACAGGGGGCCTCAATGAGCAGTTCTTC	CASSISGTGGLNEQFF
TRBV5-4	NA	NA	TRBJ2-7	TGTGCCAGCAGCTTCTTCCCGTCCGACAGGCCCTACGAGCAGTACTTC	CASSFFPSDRPYEQYF
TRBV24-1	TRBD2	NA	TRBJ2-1	TGTGCCACCAGTGATTGGACTAGCGGAGGAAATGAGCAGTTCTTC	CATSDWTSGGNEQFF
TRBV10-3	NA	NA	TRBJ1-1	TGTGCCATCAGTGAACAGGGTGTGAACACTGAAGCTTTCTTT	CAISEQGVNTEAFF
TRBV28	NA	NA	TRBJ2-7	TGTGCCAGCAGCCTGCAGGCCTCCTACGAGCAGTACTTC	CASSLQASYEQYF
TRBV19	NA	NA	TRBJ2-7	TGTGCCAGTACCTCAGGCGATAGCTCCTACGAGCAGTACTTC	CASTSGDSSYEQYF
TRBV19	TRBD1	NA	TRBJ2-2	TGTGCCAGTACCGGGACAGGGAATGTCGGGGAGCTGTTTTTT	CASTGTGNVGELFF
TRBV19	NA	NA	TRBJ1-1	TGTGCCAGTAGGGCCGGACGGACTATCTTGAACACTGAAGCTTTCTTT	CASRAGRTILNTEAFF
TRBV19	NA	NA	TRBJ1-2	TGTGCCAGTAGTATCGTTCTTAACTATGGCTACACCTTC	CASSIVLNYGYTF
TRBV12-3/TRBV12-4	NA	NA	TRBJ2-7	TGTGCCAGCAGTTTGGCCTCCGAGCAGTACTTC	CASSLASEQYF
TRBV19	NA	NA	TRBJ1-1	TGTGCCAGTATCGCTCCGAGCCCCTCCGACAGTCTAAGTGAAGCTTTCTTT	CASIAPSPSDSLSEAFF
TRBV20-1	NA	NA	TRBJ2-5	TGCAGTGCCATACAGGGTGCGACCCAGTACTTC	CSAIQGATQYF